The 2 T cell receptor beta chains in this list originate from one sample, sequenced in a study of blood T cells in healthy people across ages. With a J-beta primer mix and a sample-barcoded 5' primer, a second PCR ran about 7 to 11 cycles. One entry per CDR3 protein results from TCRdb running MiXCR on the 5' RACE reads. Here the sample spans approximately 2,000,000 distinct CDR3 sequences, about 39% being singletons. Specimen: blood. Receptors were obtained from a human donor in good health.

This clonotype has only one observation. This chain connects TRBV12-3 or TRBV12-4 to TRBJ2-3, with 12 bases aligning to TRBD2. Trimming removed 5 bases from V and 6 bases from J; junction bases left unmatched: 6. This CDR3 is built from 15 residues. The CDR3 loop is CASSRTSGEWDTQYF. In nucleotides, the CDR3 is TGTGCCAGCAGTCGGACTAGCGGGGAGTGGGATACGCAGTATTTT.

CDR3 DNA sequence: TGCAGCGTAATGACTGAGAACTATGGCTACACCTTC. It codes for CSVMTENYGYTF. This chain connects TRBV29-1 to TRBJ1-2; no firm D call. Trimming shortened V by 6 bases and J by 2 bases, and 10 bases separated the two germline ends. The V gene's germline CDR1 is SQVTM and CDR2 ANQGSEA. The CDR3 is made up of 12 amino acids. Full variable domain (rest looked up from reference TRBV29-1 and TRBJ1-2): SAVISQKPSRDICQRGTSLTIQCQVDSQVTMMFWYRQQPGQSLTLIATANQGSEATYESGFVIDKFPISRPNLTFSTLTVSNMSPEDSSIYLCSVMTENYGYTFGSGTRLTVV.